The present T cell receptor (beta chain) was sequenced within a study of cytomegalovirus exposure and HLA in healthy donors. CDR1 is SNHLY, CDR2 FYNNEI, per germline. V dropped 10 bases and J dropped 7; count of bases not matched to a gene: 8. The CDR3 has 14 residues. Study findings and constraints: In a later analysis, specific HLA alleles were associated with 16,000 or so TCR beta sequences at a 0.05 false discovery rate. TCR sequences were mostly rare, though some public TCRs occurred in many donors. Analyses of presence and absence presupposed an approximately uniform sequencing depth across donors.

This PCR relied on a set of 60 Vbeta primers and 13 Jbeta primers. Some clones are missing from TCRdb's copy, which holds only in-frame ones; the method was immunoSEQ multiplex PCR. Of some 190,000 clones listed, approximately 80% are singletons. As regards this clone: What it binds is not known.

The chain uses TRBV2 and TRBJ2-1, with 12 bases that match TRBD2. The sample consisted of PBMCs. The sequence was obtained from a girl between 5 and 17 years old in good health and CMV-seropositive. As DNA, the CDR3 is TGTGCCACCGAGACTAGCGGGAGAGATAATGAGCAGTTCTTC. Protein: CATETSGRDNEQFF.